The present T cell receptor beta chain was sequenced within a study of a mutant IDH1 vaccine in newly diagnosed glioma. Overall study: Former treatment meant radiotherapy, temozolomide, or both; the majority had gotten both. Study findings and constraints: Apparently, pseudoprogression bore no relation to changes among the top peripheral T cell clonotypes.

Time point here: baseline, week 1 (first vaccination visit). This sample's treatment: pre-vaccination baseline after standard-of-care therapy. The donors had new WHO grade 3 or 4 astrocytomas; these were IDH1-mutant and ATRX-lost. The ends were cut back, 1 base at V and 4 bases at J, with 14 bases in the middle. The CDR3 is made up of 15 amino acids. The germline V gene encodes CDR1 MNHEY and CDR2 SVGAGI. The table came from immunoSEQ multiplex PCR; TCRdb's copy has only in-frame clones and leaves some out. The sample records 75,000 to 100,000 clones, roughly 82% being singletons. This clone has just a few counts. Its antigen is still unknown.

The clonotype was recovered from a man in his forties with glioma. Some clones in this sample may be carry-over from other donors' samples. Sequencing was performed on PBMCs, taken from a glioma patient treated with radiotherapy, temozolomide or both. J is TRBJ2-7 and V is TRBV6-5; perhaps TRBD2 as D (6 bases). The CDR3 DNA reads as TGTGCCAGCAGTTACTATGTAGGCGGGGAGTACGAGCAGTACTTC. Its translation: CASSYYVGGEYEQYF.